One and the same sample provided the 5 T cell receptor beta chains below, sequenced in a study of T cell repertoires in cytomegalovirus infection. TCRdb recomputed calls from the reads with MiXCR, one row per CDR3 protein. The data show about 400,000 distinct CDR3 sequences, with around 18% seen just once and under 9% held by the top ten. The specimen was PBMCs. The receptors were sampled from a human donor in good health (CMV status not recorded). Some clones in this sample may be carry-over from other donors' samples.

This chain connects TRBV20-1 to TRBJ2-6; 8 positions agree with TRBD2. Germline CDR1 DFQATT, CDR2 SNEGSKA (reference sequence). Trimming cost V 5 bases and J 4 bases; bases outside gene matches: 7. The CDR3 totals 15 residues. The CDR3 DNA reads as TGCAGTGCTCAAATAGCGGGGACAGGGGCCAACGTCCTGACTTTC. Protein product: CSAQIAGTGANVLTF.

V and J are TRBV15 and TRBJ1-3; D gene uncertain. Germline-derived CDR1 and CDR2 are LNHNV and YYDKDF (reference sequence). With 8 bases removed from V and 8 bases from J, the gap between germline ends came to 10 bases. The CDR3 is made up of 11 amino acids. DNA of the CDR3: TGTGCCACCTCGTCGGGCGACACCATATATTTT. Protein: CATSSGDTIYF.

This clonotype was recorded at least ten times. V and J are TRBV7-2 and TRBJ2-7, with 7 bases that match TRBD2. Germline values: CDR1 SGHTA, CDR2 FQGNSA. The CDR3 runs 14 residues. V trimming: 5 bases; J trimming: 4 bases; junction bases outside the gene matches: 8. In nucleotides, the CDR3 is TGTGCCAGCAGCACCGACTGGGGGGGTTACGAGCAGTACTTC. Encoded protein: CASSTDWGGYEQYF. The entire variable domain, with the rest obtained from reference TRBV7-2 and TRBJ2-7, is as follows: GAGVSQSPSNKVTEKGKDVELRCDPISGHTALYWYRQSLGQGLEFLIYFQGNSAPDKSGLPSDRFSAERTGGSVSTLTIQRTQQEDSAVYLCASSTDWGGYEQYFGPGTRLTVT.

This chain joins TRBV10-3 and TRBJ2-5, with D possibly matching TRBD2 (6 bases). Trimming cost V 11 bases and J 3 bases, with 13 bases left between them. CDR3 length: 12 amino acids. CDR1 and CDR2 (germline): ENHRY, SYGVKD. CDR3 sequence (DNA): TGTGCCGCCTCTAGCGATGAAGAGACCCAGTACTTC. As protein: CAASSDEETQYF.

The sample holds many counts of this clonotype. The genes are TRBV28 and TRBJ1-4, with D possibly TRBD1 on 6 matching bases. CDR1 and CDR2 from the germline V gene are MDHEN and SYDVKM. The CDR3 length is 14 residues. Trimming took off 6 bases at V and 0 bases at J, with 8 bases between the two ends. The CDR3 loop reads CASSHRATNEKLFF. The DNA of the CDR3 is TGTGCCAGCAGCCACAGGGCAACTAATGAAAAACTGTTTTTT. Full variable domain (missing parts from reference TRBV28 and TRBJ1-4): DVKVTQSSRYLVKRTGEKVFLECVQDMDHENMFWYRQDPGLGLRLIYFSYDVKMKEKGDIPEGYSVSREKKERFSLILESASTNQTSMYLCASSHRATNEKLFFGSGTQLSVL.